These T cell receptor beta chains were read from a single sample in a study of cytomegalovirus exposure and HLA in healthy donors. Profiled with immunoSEQ multiplex PCR; TCRdb holds only in-frame clones, not every one. The sample lists approximately 51,000 clones, 81% occurring once. Sequenced material: PBMCs. The receptors here all came from a boy aged 5 to 17 in good health and CMV-seropositive. Both conserved end residues are part of each CDR3. D genes are given only for firm matches. Clone size is shown for a subset of rows, as once, few, many or a class of expanded clone.

abundance: few; v_gene: TRBV18; d_gene: -; j_gene: TRBJ2-5; CDR3aa: CASSPSGQRQETQYF; CDR3nt: TGTGCCAGCTCACCTTCAGGGCAACGGCAAGAGACCCAGTACTTC
abundance: -; v_gene: TRBV9; d_gene: -; j_gene: TRBJ2-7; CDR3aa: CASSVEGGEQYF; CDR3nt: TGTGCCAGCAGCGTAGAAGGCGGTGAGCAGTACTTC
abundance: once; v_gene: TRBV25-1; d_gene: -; j_gene: TRBJ2-6; CDR3aa: CASRNSRGTGANVLTF; CDR3nt: TGTGCCAGCCGTAACAGTCGTGGCACTGGGGCCAACGTCCTGACTTTC
abundance: -; v_gene: TRBV5-4; d_gene: -; j_gene: TRBJ2-2; CDR3aa: CASSLGGVTGELFF; CDR3nt: TGTGCCAGCAGCTTGGGGGGCGTCACCGGGGAGCTGTTTTTT
abundance: -; v_gene: TRBV2; d_gene: -; j_gene: TRBJ2-5; CDR3aa: CASRKTDQETQYF; CDR3nt: TGTGCCAGCAGGAAGACAGACCAAGAGACCCAGTACTTC
abundance: -; v_gene: TRBV19; d_gene: -; j_gene: TRBJ1-3; CDR3aa: CASRTGDSGNTIYF; CDR3nt: TGTGCCAGTAGAACAGGTGACTCTGGAAACACCATATATTTT
abundance: -; v_gene: TRBV19; d_gene: -; j_gene: TRBJ1-3; CDR3aa: CASKGTPTMTGNTIYF; CDR3nt: TGTGCCAGTAAAGGGACACCAACAATGACTGGAAACACCATATATTTT
abundance: -; v_gene: TRBV9; d_gene: -; j_gene: TRBJ2-7; CDR3aa: CASSSSIASAYEQYF; CDR3nt: TGTGCCAGCAGCTCCTCGATAGCGAGTGCCTACGAGCAGTACTTC
abundance: -; v_gene: TRBV7-2; d_gene: -; j_gene: TRBJ1-1; CDR3aa: CASSLVGLQVTEAFF; CDR3nt: TGTGCCAGCAGCTTAGTGGGCCTTCAAGTCACTGAAGCTTTCTTT
abundance: -; v_gene: TRBV6-5; d_gene: -; j_gene: TRBJ2-4; CDR3aa: CASSYGLLAKNIQYF; CDR3nt: TGTGCCAGCAGTTACGGGCTACTAGCCAAAAACATTCAGTACTTC
abundance: -; v_gene: TRBV19; d_gene: TRBD2; j_gene: TRBJ2-1; CDR3aa: CASSFSGSSYNEQFF; CDR3nt: TGTGCCAGTAGTTTTAGCGGGAGCTCCTACAATGAGCAGTTCTTC